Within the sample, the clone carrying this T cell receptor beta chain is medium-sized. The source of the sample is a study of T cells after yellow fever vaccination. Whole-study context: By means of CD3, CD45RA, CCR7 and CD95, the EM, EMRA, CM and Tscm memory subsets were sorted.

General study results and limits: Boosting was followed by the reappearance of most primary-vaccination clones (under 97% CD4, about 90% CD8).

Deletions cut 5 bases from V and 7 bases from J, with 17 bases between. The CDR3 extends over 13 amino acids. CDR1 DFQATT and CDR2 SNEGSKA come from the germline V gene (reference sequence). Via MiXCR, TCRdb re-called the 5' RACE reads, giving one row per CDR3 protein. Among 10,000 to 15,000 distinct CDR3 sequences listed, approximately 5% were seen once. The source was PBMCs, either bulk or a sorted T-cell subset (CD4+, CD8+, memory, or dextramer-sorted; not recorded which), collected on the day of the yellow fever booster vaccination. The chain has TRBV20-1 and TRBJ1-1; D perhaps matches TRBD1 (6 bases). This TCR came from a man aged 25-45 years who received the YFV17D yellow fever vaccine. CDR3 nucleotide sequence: TGCAGTGCTTCCGGGACACCGACCCTTGAAGCTTTCTTT. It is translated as CSASGTPTLEAFF.